The clone carrying this TCR beta chain has just a few counts. Building of the TCR beta libraries involved iRepertoire HTBI primers and Arm-PCR of CDR3 regions. Each CDR3 protein is one row after TCRdb ran MiXCR on the multiplex PCR reads. The repertoire holds 360,000 or so distinct CDR3 sequences, with roughly a sixth as singletons. These data originate in a study of regulatory T cells in long-lasting Graves disease. The CDR3 covers 17 residues. V dropped 2 bases and J dropped 6; count of bases not matched to a gene: 13. Time point defined: newly diagnosed GD, antithyroid drugs for less than 3 months. Following extraction of RNA from PBMCs, that RNA was used to make the TCR library. These same data were also listed under a study on T cells in Graves' hyperthyroidism and ophthalmopathy.

The source material was peripheral blood mononuclear cells (PBMCs), sampled at new diagnosis, from a patient treated with antithyroid drugs. The origin of this receptor is a man aged 40-55 years with Graves disease. The chain has TRBV12-3 or TRBV12-4 and TRBJ1-5; 7 bases are a match to TRBD1. As DNA, the CDR3 is TGTGCCAGCAGTTTATGGCAGGGGGGAATTATCGGTCAGCCCCAGCATTTT. This encodes CASSLWQGGIIGQPQHF.